The subject of this entry is one TCR beta chain. Germline-derived CDR1 and CDR2 are GTSNPN and SVGIG (reference sequence). This CDR3 has 14 residues. The V and J ends lost 3 bases and 4 bases, in that order; junction bases with no gene match: 8. The method was immunoSEQ multiplex PCR; TCRdb's version includes in-frame clones alone and lacks a portion of them. The sample shows roughly 40,000 clones, roughly nine tenths of them seen only once. These data come from a study of T cell changes during pregnancy in multiple sclerosis. This clonotype was obtained from a female donor with multiple sclerosis, enrolled in a pregnancy study. V and J are TRBV30 and TRBJ1-2, with TRBD1 matching 7 bases. This sample comprised peripheral blood, obtained before pregnancy. Here the CDR3 reads CAWSTLAGGYGYTF. CDR3 DNA sequence: TGTGCCTGGAGCACCCTGGCAGGGGGCTATGGCTACACCTTC.